Ten or more counts support the clone carrying this TCR beta chain. The target antigen is unknown. This entry belongs to a study of blood T cells in healthy people across ages. Study results and caveats: CMV status of donors was unknown, possibly confounding expanded clonotype changes.

Trimming removed 4 bases from V and 4 bases from J; junction bases left unmatched: 3. This CDR3 spans 15 amino acids. Looked up from germline, CDR1 is LGHNA and CDR2 is YSLEER. Then a second PCR, running about 6 to 11 cycles, was carried out with a sample-barcoded 5' primer and a J-beta primer mix. TCRdb used MiXCR to reprocess the 5' RACE reads, holding one entry per CDR3 protein. The sample lists some 880,000 distinct CDR3 sequences; 35% to 40% were seen once. The J gene is TRBJ2-1, the V gene TRBV4-3; 11 bases map to TRBD1. The TCR was taken from a man aged 18 to 29 in good health. Material for sequencing was blood. DNA for the CDR3: TGCGCCAGCAGCCCGGGACAGGGGGATTACAATGAGCAGTTCTTC. Translation gives CASSPGQGDYNEQFF.